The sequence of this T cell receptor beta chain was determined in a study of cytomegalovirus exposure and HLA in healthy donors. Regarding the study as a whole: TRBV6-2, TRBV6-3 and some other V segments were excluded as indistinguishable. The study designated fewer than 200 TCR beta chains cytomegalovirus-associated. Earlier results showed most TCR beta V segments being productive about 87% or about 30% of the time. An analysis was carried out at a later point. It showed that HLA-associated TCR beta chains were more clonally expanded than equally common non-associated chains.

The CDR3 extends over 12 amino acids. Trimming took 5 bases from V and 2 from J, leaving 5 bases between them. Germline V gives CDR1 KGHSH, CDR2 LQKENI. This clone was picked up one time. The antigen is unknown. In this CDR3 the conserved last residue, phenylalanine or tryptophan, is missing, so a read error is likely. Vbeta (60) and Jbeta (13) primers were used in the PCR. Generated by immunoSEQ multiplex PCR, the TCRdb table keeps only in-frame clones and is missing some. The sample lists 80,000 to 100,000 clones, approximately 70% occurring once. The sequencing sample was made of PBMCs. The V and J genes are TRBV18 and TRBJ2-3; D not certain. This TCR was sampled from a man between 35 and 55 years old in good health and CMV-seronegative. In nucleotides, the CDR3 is TGTGCCAGCTCATGGGCCACAGATACGCAGTATGTT. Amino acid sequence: CASSWATDTQYV.